Each of the 27 T cell receptor beta chains below was sequenced from the same sample in a study of response to subunit inactivated influenza vaccine. MiXCR, run by TCRdb on the RT-PCR reads, gives a single entry per CDR3 protein. In the table there are some 500,000 distinct CDR3 sequences, 10% to 15% of which are singletons. Sequencing was performed on PBMCs from blood, taken around seven weeks after vaccination. The source of these receptors is a man in his fifties or sixties who received an inactivated influenza vaccine.

CDR3 in amino acids: CASSRVRGEQYF. The CDR3 nucleotides read TGTGCCAGCAGCCGAGTCCGGGGAGAGCAGTATTTT. The genes are TRBV7-2 and TRBJ2-3; a possible D gene is TRBD2 (5 bases). V was clipped by 5 bases and J by 11 bases, with 14 bases between them. The CDR3 is 12 residues long. Germline V lookup: CDR1 SGHTA, CDR2 FQGNSA.

This clonotype appeared a few times. The CDR3 DNA follows: TGCAGTGCTACTGTCCCCGGGGTCAACAATGAGCAGTTCTTC. It is translated as CSATVPGVNNEQFF. This rearrangement joins TRBV20-1 to TRBJ2-1, with D possibly being TRBD2 (5 bases). The germline gives CDR1 DFQATT, CDR2 SNEGSKA (reference sequence). V was cut by 4 bases and J by 5 bases, with 15 bases left in between. This CDR3 comprises 14 residues.

Only a few counts were recorded for this clonotype. This chain uses TRBV7-9 with TRBJ2-2; unclear D gene. The ends were cut back, 6 bases at V and 4 bases at J, with 18 bases in the middle. Germline loops: CDR1 SEHNR, CDR2 FQNEAQ (reference sequence). The CDR3 is 16 amino acids. The CDR3 loop reads CASSPSRVGVTGELFF. The DNA of the CDR3 is TGTGCCAGCAGTCCCTCACGGGTCGGTGTCACCGGGGAGCTGTTTTTT.

The J gene is TRBJ2-2, the V gene TRBV12-3 or TRBV12-4; maybe TRBD1 (6 bases). V shed 6 bases and J shed 5 bases, with 13 bases lying between them. CDR3 length equals 14 residues. This CDR3 is CASRSGARTGELFF. The CDR3 region has the DNA TGTGCCAGCAGGTCAGGGGCGCGGACCGGGGAGCTGTTTTTT.

This clonotype has at least ten counts. The chain recombines TRBV6-2 or TRBV6-3 with TRBJ2-1; D not certain. Trimming cost V 2 bases and J 5 bases, with 7 bases left between them. CDR1 MNHEY and CDR2 SVGEGT come from the germline V gene. This CDR3 is 13 amino acids long. The CDR3 loop is CASSYLQNNEQFF. The DNA of the CDR3 is TGTGCCAGCAGTTACCTACAGAACAATGAGCAGTTCTTC.

V is TRBV5-5 and J is TRBJ2-5, with no clear D. Between the trimmed V and J ends, which lost 4 bases and 1 base, there was a span of 11 bases. The CDR3 is made up of 14 amino acids. The germline CDR1 and CDR2 sequences are SGHKS and YYEKEE (reference sequence). For the CDR3, the DNA is TGTGCCAGCAGCCTTAGGAGTTTCCAAGAGACCCAGTACTTC. Translation gives CASSLRSFQETQYF.

The chain recombines TRBV5-1 with TRBJ2-3; D not certain. This CDR3 contains 14 residues. Trimming removed 1 base at V and 2 bases at J, with 8 bases between. Germline-derived CDR1 and CDR2 are SGHRS and YFSETQ. This CDR3 reads CASSLFGVTDTQYF. In DNA, the CDR3 is TGCGCCAGCAGCTTGTTTGGTGTCACAGATACGCAGTATTTT.

V and J are TRBV27 and TRBJ1-2, with TRBD1 matching over 7 bases. From germline, CDR1 is MNHEY and CDR2 SMNVEV (reference sequence). This CDR3 has 14 residues. The J segment lost 7 bases and the V segment lost 5 bases, leaving 10 bases of the junction unmatched. CDR3 nucleotide sequence: TGTGCCAGCAGTAAGGGACAGTCTCCGGGTGGCTACACCTTC. This gives the protein CASSKGQSPGGYTF.

This clonotype was found a few times. The chain joins TRBV6-5 to TRBJ2-3; D possibly corresponds to TRBD2 (6 bases). This CDR3 spans 17 amino acids. Deletions cut 2 bases from V and 0 bases from J, with 15 bases between. Germline V gene sequence: CDR1 MNHEY, CDR2 SVGAGI. The CDR3 DNA is TGTGCCAGCAGTTACGGCAGAGGGACTGGGAGCACAGATACGCAGTATTTT. As protein: CASSYGRGTGSTDTQYF.

The chain combines TRBV18 with TRBJ2-7, with D perhaps being TRBD1 or TRBD2 (5 bases each). V was clipped by 4 bases and J by 6 bases, with 25 bases between them. Looked up from germline, CDR1 is KGHSH and CDR2 is LQKENI. The CDR3 spans 17 residues. The CDR3 bases are TGTGCCAGCTCACTCGTAGAACCGGGACCCCGGCCGGCCGAGCAGTACTTC. It yields the protein CASSLVEPGPRPAEQYF. Full variable domain (rest looked up from reference TRBV18 and TRBJ2-7): NAGVMQNPRHLVRRRGQEARLRCSPMKGHSHVYWYRQLPEEGLKFMVYLQKENIIDESGMPKERFSAEFPKEGPSILRIQQVVRGDSAAYFCASSLVEPGPRPAEQYFGPGTRLTVT.

This clonotype was seen ten or more times. The V gene is TRBV6-2 or TRBV6-3, the J gene TRBJ2-5; D not resolved. The length of the CDR3 is 13 residues. Germline loops: CDR1 MNHEY, CDR2 SVGEGT. The V and J ends lost 1 base and 3 bases respectively, with 6 bases between them. CDR3 amino acids: CASSYFLKETQYF. The CDR3 DNA reads TGTGCCAGCAGTTACTTCCTAAAAGAGACCCAGTACTTC.

This clonotype appeared a few times. The rearrangement joins TRBV6-2 or TRBV6-3 to TRBJ2-7, with D maybe TRBD2 (5 bases). The CDR3 sequence is 14 residues long. CDR1 MNHEY and CDR2 SVGEGT come from the germline V gene. The V and J ends lost 6 bases and 2 bases respectively, with 14 bases between them. The CDR3 reads CASSGIAPTYEQYF. DNA for the CDR3: TGTGCCAGCAGCGGGATAGCGCCCACCTACGAGCAGTACTTC.

V and J are TRBV20-1 and TRBJ1-1; D perhaps matches TRBD1 (5 bases). Trimming removed 3 bases from V and 7 bases from J, with 15 bases in between. Looked up from germline, CDR1 is DFQATT and CDR2 is SNEGSKA (reference sequence). The CDR3 is made up of 13 amino acids. The CDR3 region has the DNA TGCAGTGCTAGCCAGGGTAAAATGTATGAAGCTTTCTTT. It is translated as CSASQGKMYEAFF.

This clonotype occurred many times. The gene calls are TRBV5-5 and TRBJ2-3; the D is unclear. Trimming stripped 0 bases from V and 6 bases from J, with 11 bases between. This CDR3 comprises 14 residues. Germline lookup yields CDR1 SGHKS and CDR2 YYEKEE (reference sequence). CDR3: CASSLDTGRDTQYF. The CDR3 nucleotides read TGTGCCAGCAGCTTGGACACCGGACGTGATACGCAGTATTTT.

In its sample, this clonotype was seen a few times. This chain connects TRBV12-3 or TRBV12-4 to TRBJ2-7, with 9 nucleotides matching TRBD2. Germline trimming cut 5 bases from V and 3 bases from J; bases unmatched to any gene: 5. The CDR3 sequence is 14 residues long. In DNA, the CDR3 is TGTGCCAGCAGTCAACTAGCGGGCCTCTACGAGCAGTACTTC. Its translation is CASSQLAGLYEQYF.

A few counts support this clonotype. The genes are TRBV20-1 and TRBJ1-1, with D possibly being TRBD1 (6 bases). The V and J ends lost 2 bases and 4 bases respectively, with 17 bases between them. Germline values: CDR1 DFQATT, CDR2 SNEGSKA (reference sequence). CDR3 length: 15 residues. This CDR3 reads CSARFPRGAPTEAFF. DNA of the CDR3: TGCAGTGCTAGATTTCCGCGGGGGGCCCCCACTGAAGCTTTCTTT.

This clonotype was counted only a few times. The CDR3 DNA reads TGTGCCAGCAGCTTAGCGCGAGCTAGCGGGAGGTTAGATACGCAGTATTTT. Protein sequence: CASSLARASGRLDTQYF. The chain recombines TRBV7-2 with TRBJ2-3; 11 bases align to TRBD2. V was clipped by 0 bases and J by 5 bases; unmatched bases: 7. From germline, CDR1 is SGHTA and CDR2 FQGNSA. CDR3 length equals 17 residues. Full variable domain (remainder filled in from reference TRBV7-2 and TRBJ2-3): GAGVSQSPSNKVTEKGKDVELRCDPISGHTALYWYRQSLGQGLEFLIYFQGNSAPDKSGLPSDRFSAERTGGSVSTLTIQRTQQEDSAVYLCASSLARASGRLDTQYFGPGTRLTVL.

J is TRBJ2-1 and V is TRBV2; TRBD2 is a possible D gene (5 bases). Germline loops: CDR1 SNHLY, CDR2 FYNNEI. CDR3 length: 13 amino acids. V shed 4 bases and J shed 6 bases, with 10 bases lying between them. The CDR3 bases are TGTGCCAGCAGTGTGCTAGCCCGCAATGAGCAGTTCTTC. Its protein is CASSVLARNEQFF.

The chain employs TRBV7-2 and TRBJ1-2; D is undetermined. V was pared by 1 base and J by 7 bases, with 13 bases between. In germline, CDR1 is SGHTA, CDR2 FQGNSA. The CDR3 extends over 14 amino acids. CDR3 sequence: CASSLGGRFSGYTF. CDR3 nucleotide sequence: TGTGCCAGCAGCTTAGGTGGCAGGTTTAGTGGCTACACCTTC.

The rearrangement joins TRBV12-3 or TRBV12-4 to TRBJ2-1; no definite D call. This CDR3 has 14 residues. V dropped 3 bases and J dropped 2 bases, with 8 bases sitting between them. CDR3 loop: CASSFFGAYNEQFF. As DNA, the CDR3 is TGTGCCAGCAGTTTTTTCGGAGCCTACAATGAGCAGTTCTTC.

This clonotype was recorded many times. The CDR3 region is CASSFRLTGELFF. CDR3 in DNA: TGTGCCAGCAGTTTTCGCCTCACCGGGGAGCTGTTTTTT. The V gene is TRBV12-3 or TRBV12-4, the J gene TRBJ2-2, with no clear D. Trimming took off 3 bases at V and 4 bases at J, with 6 bases between the two ends. The CDR3 loop spans 13 amino acids.

The rearrangement joins TRBV20-1 to TRBJ1-1, with TRBD1 identical over 8 bases. Looked up from germline, CDR1 is DFQATT and CDR2 is SNEGSKA (reference sequence). The V segment lost 8 bases and the J segment 0 bases; nucleotides outside the gene matches: 8. This CDR3 is 14 amino acids long. The CDR3 is CSMPGTGVNTEAFF. In DNA form, the CDR3 reads TGCAGTATGCCGGGGACAGGAGTGAACACTGAAGCTTTCTTT.

As to this clonotype: One end of the junction varies from germline; a read error may be responsible. CDR3 loop: CSVEGDREYGYTF. The CDR3 DNA follows: TGCAGCGTGGAAGGGGACAGGGAGTATGGCTACACCTTC. V and J are TRBV29-1 and TRBJ1-2; 9 nucleotides match TRBD1. The CDR3 has 13 residues. Germline CDR1 is SQVTM and CDR2 is ANQGSEA.

This clonotype showed up many times. J is TRBJ2-7 and V is TRBV7-2; 9 nucleotides align to TRBD1. The length of the CDR3 is 15 residues. Germline assignment: CDR1 SGHTA and CDR2 FQGNSA. V lost 1 base to trimming and J lost 1 base; unmatched junction nucleotides: 2. This chain's CDR3 is CASSLVGTGSYEQYF. For the CDR3, the DNA is TGTGCCAGCAGCTTAGTAGGGACAGGGTCCTACGAGCAGTACTTC.

This chain links TRBV4-1 with TRBJ2-5, with 8 bases identical to TRBD1. CDR1 MGHRA and CDR2 YSYEKL come from the germline V gene. CDR3 length: 15 amino acids. Germline trimming cut 3 bases from V and 5 bases from J; bases unmatched to any gene: 8. Here the CDR3 reads CASSQDWTGLETQYF. CDR3 bases: TGCGCCAGCAGCCAGGACTGGACAGGGTTGGAGACCCAGTACTTC.

This clonotype was seen a handful of times. CDR3 residues: CASSLFGAAGELFF. The CDR3 DNA follows: TGTGCCAGCAGCTTATTTGGAGCGGCCGGGGAGCTGTTTTTT. The chain recombines TRBV7-2 with TRBJ2-2, with D perhaps matching TRBD2 (5 bases). The V end was cut by 2 bases, the J end by 6 bases, with 10 bases between. The CDR3 extends over 14 amino acids. Germline CDR1 reads SGHTA; CDR2 reads FQGNSA.

This clonotype was found a few times. The V and J genes are TRBV28 and TRBJ2-7; 9 bases fit TRBD1. Per germline, CDR1 MDHEN and CDR2 SYDVKM. The CDR3 has 14 amino acids. The V gene end was trimmed by 4 bases and the J gene end by 6 bases; junction bases not matched to a gene: 7. The CDR3 DNA reads as TGTGCCAGCAGTTCGCGGACAGGGGCAAGCGAGCAGTACTTC. This translates into CASSSRTGASEQYF.